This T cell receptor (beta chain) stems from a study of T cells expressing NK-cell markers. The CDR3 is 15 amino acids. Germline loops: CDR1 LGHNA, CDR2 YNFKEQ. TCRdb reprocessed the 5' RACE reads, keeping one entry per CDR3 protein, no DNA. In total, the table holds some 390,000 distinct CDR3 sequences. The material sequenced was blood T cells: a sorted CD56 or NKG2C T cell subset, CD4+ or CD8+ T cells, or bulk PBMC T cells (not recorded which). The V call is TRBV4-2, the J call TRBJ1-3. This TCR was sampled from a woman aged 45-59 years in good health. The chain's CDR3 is CASSQDRGSGNTIYF.